This TCR beta chain was recovered during a study of OX40 agonist ivuxolimab in advanced cancers. In the study overall: Having had anti-PD-1, anti-PD-L1 or anti-CTLA-4 therapy before was allowed, and roughly 40% had some. Three individuals attained partial responses, comprising one hepatocellular carcinoma case and two cutaneous melanoma cases. Findings of the study overall: Both blood CD4+ and CD8+ T cells showed clonal growth by week 6 at 0.1 to 3.0 mg/kg. Partly responding patients at 0.1-3.0 mg/kg showed some of the smallest clonal expansion.

The table lists this clone with a count of one. Its antigen remains unknown. Assay used: immunoSEQ multiplex PCR; TCRdb lists only in-frame clones, some missing. The sample holds about 19,000 clones, 78% seen once. The length of the CDR3 is 15 residues. V was pared by 0 bases and J by 1 base, with 4 bases between. CDR1 and CDR2 from the germline V gene are SGHAT and FQNNGV. This clonotype was obtained from an adult with an advanced solid tumor such as melanoma, head and neck, liver or kidney cancer. The V call is TRBV11-2, the J call TRBJ2-6; D is uncertain. Specimen: CD4+ or CD8+ T cells sorted from blood, collected in a trial of the OX40 agonist ivuxolimab. This CDR3 reads CASSLEWSGANVLTF. The CDR3 coding sequence is TGTGCCAGCAGCTTAGAGTGGTCTGGGGCCAACGTCCTGACTTTC.